This TCR beta chain was identified during a study of response to subunit inactivated influenza vaccine. In this sample, this clonotype turned up many times. Its antigen is undetermined. Study findings and constraints: It was the authors' suggestion that each seasonal influenza vaccination recruits few new T cells.

TCRdb re-analysed the RT-PCR reads in MiXCR, keeping a single row per CDR3 protein. The profile shows 450,000 to 600,000 distinct CDR3 sequences, 6% to 9% of them singletons. Trimming removed 4 bases from V and 3 bases from J, with 11 bases in between. Germline CDR1 is SGHNT and CDR2 is YYREEE (reference sequence). The length of the CDR3 is 13 residues. Here the sequenced sample was PBMCs from blood, taken 23 to 25 months after vaccination. This TCR derives from a man aged 50 to 69 who received an inactivated influenza vaccine. The J gene is TRBJ2-7, the V gene TRBV5-4; D gene unclear. The CDR3 coding sequence is TGTGCCAGCAGCCCAAGAACCGACTACGAGCAGTACTTC. The encoded protein is CASSPRTDYEQYF.